The entry below gives a single TCR beta chain sequence along with its context. Its antigen is currently unknown. These data are taken from a study of cytomegalovirus exposure and HLA in healthy donors. Study-wide results and limits: In a later analysis, an Asian-associated ancestry cluster reportedly showed fewer N-insertions than the approximately 700-donor mean. Prediction of most subjects' HLA-A and HLA-B alleles by TCR beta sequences was reportedly accurate.

Use of 60 Vbeta and 13 Jbeta primers characterized the PCR. Assay: immunoSEQ multiplex PCR; the TCRdb copy retains only in-frame clones and omits some. The table lists roughly 200,000 clones, more than 65% of them singletons, with about 2.6% in the top ten. Unrecorded immune exposures were likely, despite nominal health at sampling. CDR3 length: 16 amino acids. The V and J ends lost 4 bases and 4 bases, in that order; junction bases with no gene match: 12. CDR1 is SNHLY, CDR2 FYNNEI, per germline. This chain joins TRBV2 and TRBJ2-7, with 8 bases lining up with TRBD1. Sequenced material: PBMCs. The TCR sequence derives from a female donor in good health and CMV-seronegative. The CDR3 nucleotides are TGTGCCAGCAGTGTTTCCTCCGGGACAGGAACTTACGAGCAGTACTTC. This translates into CASSVSSGTGTYEQYF.